The sample holds one count of the clone carrying this T cell receptor beta chain. Its antigen is still unknown. Primers for the PCR totalled 60 Vbeta and 13 Jbeta. Assay: immunoSEQ multiplex PCR; the TCRdb copy retains only in-frame clones and omits some. Among 150,000 to 200,000 clones listed, roughly 85% were seen once. The CDR3 has 12 residues. V lost 4 bases to trimming and J lost 6 bases; unmatched junction nucleotides: 3. The V gene's germline CDR1 is SGHRS and CDR2 YFSETQ. The data are from a study of cytomegalovirus exposure and HLA in healthy donors. As for the study in general: Inside one of the first data releases sat about 85 million unique TCRs taken from HLA-typed donors.

Broader study findings: A likely sequencing artifact accounted for one observed cluster of highly shared sequence variants. The study recorded 150 to 200 TCR beta chains that were cytomegalovirus-associated. CMV serostatus alone was available as immune exposure information.

This receptor was taken from a man aged 50-59 years in good health and CMV-seropositive. The sequenced material came from PBMCs. J is TRBJ1-1 and V is TRBV5-1; the match to TRBD1 covers 7 bases. DNA of the CDR3: TGCGCCAGCAGCATGCAGGGGGCTGAAGCTTTCTTT. Its protein product is CASSMQGAEAFF.